Described below is a single TCR beta chain sequence and its context. Its antigen remains unidentified. The PCR contained 60 Vbeta and 13 Jbeta primers. TCRdb keeps only in-frame clones here, not all; method: immunoSEQ multiplex PCR. This sample carries 150,000 to 200,000 clones, over 60% of them seen once, and the ten largest clones take roughly 1.6%. The V gene's germline CDR1 is MDHEN and CDR2 SYDVKM. Trimming stripped 2 bases from V and 2 bases from J, with 6 bases between. The CDR3 has 13 residues. These data originate in a study of cytomegalovirus exposure and HLA in healthy donors. In the study overall: Assignment to the Caucasian-associated ancestry cluster applied to around 82% of the 300 to 500 genotyped donors. The study's findings and limits: Presence/absence results assume similar sequencing depth per donor, which may not hold. TCR beta V- and J-gene trimming, according to a later analysis, was linked to a missense DCLRE1C variant.

This clonotype was sampled from a man aged 18 to 29 in good health and CMV-seronegative. The gene calls are TRBV28 and TRBJ1-2, with D maybe TRBD1 (5 bases). The sequencing input was PBMCs. CDR3 nucleotides: TGTGCCAGCAGTTTAGACAGAAACTATGGCTACACCTTC. Protein: CASSLDRNYGYTF.